This T cell receptor (beta chain) was captured by sequencing in a study of cytomegalovirus exposure and HLA in healthy donors. 13 Jbeta primers and 60 Vbeta primers were used for the PCR. In the authors' workflow: Later, some 79 million unique TCR beta chains were counted in an analysis, and 10 million to 12 million of them were shared. Repertoires were generated with immunoSEQ multiplex PCR, while TCRdb's copy carries only in-frame clones and drops some. The V and J calls and clone size are taken from that table; D and trimming were inferred from the DNA. This repertoire shows about 140,000 clones, roughly 9.7% found once; its top ten account for about 1.9%. This CDR3 spans 17 amino acids. Germline CDR1 reads SGHDN; CDR2 reads FVKESK. V was clipped by 5 bases and J by 0 bases; unmatched bases: 6.

The sequencing sample was made of PBMCs. The V gene is TRBV14, the J gene TRBJ2-6; 8 bases agree with TRBD2. This receptor was obtained from a man aged 50-59 years in good health and CMV-seronegative. CDR3 DNA sequence: TGTGCCAGCAGCTATTATCGGGGGGGCTCTGGGGCCAACGTCCTGACTTTC. It yields the protein CASSYYRGGSGANVLTF.